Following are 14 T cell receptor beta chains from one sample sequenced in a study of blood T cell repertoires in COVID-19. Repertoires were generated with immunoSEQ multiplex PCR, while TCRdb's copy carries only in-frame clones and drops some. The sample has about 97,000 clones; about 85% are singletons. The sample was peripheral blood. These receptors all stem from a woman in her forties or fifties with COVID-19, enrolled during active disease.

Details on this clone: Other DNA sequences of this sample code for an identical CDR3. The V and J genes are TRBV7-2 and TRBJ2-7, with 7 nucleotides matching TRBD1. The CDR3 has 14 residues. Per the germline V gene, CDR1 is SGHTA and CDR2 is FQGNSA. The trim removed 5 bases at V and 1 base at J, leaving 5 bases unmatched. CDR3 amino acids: CASSARQGSYEQYF. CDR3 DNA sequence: TGTGCCAGCAGCGCTCGACAGGGATCCTACGAGCAGTACTTC.

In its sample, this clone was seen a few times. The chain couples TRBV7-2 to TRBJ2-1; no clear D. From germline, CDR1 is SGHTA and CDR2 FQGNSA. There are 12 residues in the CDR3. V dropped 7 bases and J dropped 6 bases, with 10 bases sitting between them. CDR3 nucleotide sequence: TGTGCCAGCAACCGAGGCTCCAATGAGCAGTTCTTC. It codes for CASNRGSNEQFF.

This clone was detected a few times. Here the CDR3 reads CASSYSDRGTQYF. CDR3 nucleotide sequence: TGTGCCAGCAGTTACAGCGATCGGGGGACCCAGTACTTC. The V and J genes are TRBV6-6 and TRBJ2-5, with D perhaps matching TRBD2 (5 bases). This CDR3 region has 13 residues. Trimming removed 2 bases at V and 7 bases at J, with 11 bases between. Germline V gene lookup returns CDR1 MNHNY and CDR2 SVGAGI (reference sequence).

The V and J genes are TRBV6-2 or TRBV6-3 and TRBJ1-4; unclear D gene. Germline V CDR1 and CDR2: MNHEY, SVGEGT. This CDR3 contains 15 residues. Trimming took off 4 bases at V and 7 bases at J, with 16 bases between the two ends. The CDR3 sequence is CASSWTGGLSEKLFF. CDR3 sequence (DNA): TGTGCCAGCAGTTGGACTGGCGGTCTGAGTGAAAAACTGTTTTTT.

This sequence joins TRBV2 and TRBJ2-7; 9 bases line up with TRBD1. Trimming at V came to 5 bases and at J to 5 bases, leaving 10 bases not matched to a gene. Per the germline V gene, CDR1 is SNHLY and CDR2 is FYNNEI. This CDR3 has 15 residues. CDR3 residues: CASSSYRGQVNEQYF. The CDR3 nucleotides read TGTGCCAGCAGTTCCTACAGGGGGCAAGTCAACGAGCAGTACTTC.

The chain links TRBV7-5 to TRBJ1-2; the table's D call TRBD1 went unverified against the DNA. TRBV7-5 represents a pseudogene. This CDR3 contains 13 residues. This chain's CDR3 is CARSLTTGYGYTF. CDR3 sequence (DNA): TGTGCCAGAAGCTTAACGACAGGGTATGGCTACACCTTC.

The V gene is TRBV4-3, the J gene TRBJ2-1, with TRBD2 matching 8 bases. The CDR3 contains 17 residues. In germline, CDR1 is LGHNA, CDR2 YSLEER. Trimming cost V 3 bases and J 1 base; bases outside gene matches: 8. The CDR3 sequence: CASSQALAGGSYNEQFF. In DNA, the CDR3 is TGCGCCAGCAGCCAGGCCCTCGCGGGGGGATCCTACAATGAGCAGTTCTTC.

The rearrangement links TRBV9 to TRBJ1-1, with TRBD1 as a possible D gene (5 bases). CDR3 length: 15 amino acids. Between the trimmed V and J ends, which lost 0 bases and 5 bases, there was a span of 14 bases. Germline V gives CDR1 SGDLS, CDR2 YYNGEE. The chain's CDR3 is CASSVGGAQVTEAFF. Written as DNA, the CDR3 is TGTGCCAGCAGCGTAGGTGGGGCCCAGGTGACTGAAGCTTTCTTT.

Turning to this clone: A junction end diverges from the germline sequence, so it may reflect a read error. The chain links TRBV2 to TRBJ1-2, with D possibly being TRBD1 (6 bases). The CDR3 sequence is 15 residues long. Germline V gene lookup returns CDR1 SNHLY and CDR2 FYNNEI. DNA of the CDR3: TGTGCCAGCACTGAAGAGGGGGTTGTCGGCTATGGCTACACCTTC. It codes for CASTEEGVVGYGYTF.

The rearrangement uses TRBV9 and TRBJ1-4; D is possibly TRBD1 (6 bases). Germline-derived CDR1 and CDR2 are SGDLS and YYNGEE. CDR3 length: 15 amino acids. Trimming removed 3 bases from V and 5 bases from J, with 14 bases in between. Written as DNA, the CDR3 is TGTGCCAGCAGCGCCCGGACAGATCAGAATGAAAAACTGTTTTTT. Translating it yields CASSARTDQNEKLFF.

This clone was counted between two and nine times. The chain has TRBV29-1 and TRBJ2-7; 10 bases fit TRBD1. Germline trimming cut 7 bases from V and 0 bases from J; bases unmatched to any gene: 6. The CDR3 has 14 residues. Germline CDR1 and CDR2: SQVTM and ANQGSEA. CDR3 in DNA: TGCAGCGCACAGGGACAGGGGAGCTCCTACGAGCAGTACTTC. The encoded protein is CSAQGQGSSYEQYF.

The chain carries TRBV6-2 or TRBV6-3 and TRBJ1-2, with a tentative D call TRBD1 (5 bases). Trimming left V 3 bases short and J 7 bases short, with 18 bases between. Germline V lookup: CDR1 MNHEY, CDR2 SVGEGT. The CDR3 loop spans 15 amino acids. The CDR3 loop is CASSYKGRVDGGYTF. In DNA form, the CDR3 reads TGTGCCAGCAGTTATAAGGGCAGGGTCGACGGTGGCTACACCTTC.

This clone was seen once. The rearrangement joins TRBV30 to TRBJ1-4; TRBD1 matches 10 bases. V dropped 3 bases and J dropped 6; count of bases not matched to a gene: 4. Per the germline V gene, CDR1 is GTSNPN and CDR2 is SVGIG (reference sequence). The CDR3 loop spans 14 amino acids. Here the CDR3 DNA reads TGTGCCTGGAGCAGACAGGGGGCCTATGAAAAACTGTTTTTT. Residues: CAWSRQGAYEKLFF.

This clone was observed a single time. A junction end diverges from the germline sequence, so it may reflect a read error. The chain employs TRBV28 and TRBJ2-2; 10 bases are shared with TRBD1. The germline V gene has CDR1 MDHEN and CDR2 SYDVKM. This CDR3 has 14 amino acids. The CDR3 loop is CASSLHSGTGVLFF. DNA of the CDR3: TGTGCCAGCAGTTTACATTCTGGGACAGGGGTGCTGTTTTTT.